The clone carrying this TCR beta chain has a count of ten or more. The antigen is not known. It was with unique molecular identifiers that the TCRbeta library was prepared. MiXCR, run by TCRdb on the PCR reads, gives a single entry per CDR3 protein. This repertoire shows 440,000 or so distinct CDR3 sequences, over 40% found once; its top ten account for around a quarter. The CDR3 is made up of 16 amino acids. CDR1 is DFQATT, CDR2 SNEGSKA, per germline (reference sequence). V trimming: 0 bases; J trimming: 7 bases; junction bases outside the gene matches: 9. This specimen belongs to a study of T-cell reconstitution after alpha-beta-depleted transplantation in children. Points from the study as a whole: Roughly two months post-transplant, alpha-beta T cells reportedly originated from several hundred graft clones that had expanded.

The V call is TRBV20-1, the J call TRBJ1-6; 7 positions match TRBD1. The receptor was isolated from a girl aged 2 to 10 with aplastic anemia, due to receive a stem cell transplant. Sequences were derived from PBMCs, sampled before TCRalphabeta/CD19-depleted stem cell transplant. The CDR3 nucleotides are TGCAGTGCTAGAGAACACCCGACAGGGCGGAATTCACCCCTCCACTTT. This gives the protein CSAREHPTGRNSPLHF.